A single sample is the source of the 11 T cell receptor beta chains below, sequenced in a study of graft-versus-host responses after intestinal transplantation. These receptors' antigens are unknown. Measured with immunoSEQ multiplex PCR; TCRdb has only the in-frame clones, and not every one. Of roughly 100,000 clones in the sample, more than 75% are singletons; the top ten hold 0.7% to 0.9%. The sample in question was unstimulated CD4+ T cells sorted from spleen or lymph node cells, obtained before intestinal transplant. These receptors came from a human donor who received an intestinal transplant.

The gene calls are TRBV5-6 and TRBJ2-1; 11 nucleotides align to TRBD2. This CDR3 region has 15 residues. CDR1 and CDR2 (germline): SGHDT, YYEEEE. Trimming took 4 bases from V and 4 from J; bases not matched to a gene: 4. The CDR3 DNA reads TGTGCCAGCAGCCGTACTAGCGGGGGATACAATGAGCAGTTCTTC. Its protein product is CASSRTSGGYNEQFF.

The CDR3 nucleotides are TGCAGCGTTGGAGGCGGAAGCTATGGCTACACCTTC. It yields the protein CSVGGGSYGYTF. The chain recombines TRBV29-1 with TRBJ1-2; unclear D gene. V lost 4 bases, J lost 4 bases, and 10 bases lay in between. Germline loops: CDR1 SQVTM, CDR2 ANQGSEA. This CDR3 is built from 12 residues. The variable domain in full, with the rest retrieved from reference TRBV29-1 and TRBJ1-2, is SAVISQKPSRDICQRGTSLTIQCQVDSQVTMMFWYRQQPGQSLTLIATANQGSEATYESGFVIDKFPISRPNLTFSTLTVSNMSPEDSSIYLCSVGGGSYGYTFGSGTRLTVV.

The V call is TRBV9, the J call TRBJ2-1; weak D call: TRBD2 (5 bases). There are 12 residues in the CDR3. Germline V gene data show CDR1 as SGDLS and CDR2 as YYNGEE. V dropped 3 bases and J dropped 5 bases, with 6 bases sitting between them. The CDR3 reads CASSAGDNEQFF. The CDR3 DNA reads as TGTGCCAGCAGCGCCGGGGACAATGAGCAGTTCTTC.

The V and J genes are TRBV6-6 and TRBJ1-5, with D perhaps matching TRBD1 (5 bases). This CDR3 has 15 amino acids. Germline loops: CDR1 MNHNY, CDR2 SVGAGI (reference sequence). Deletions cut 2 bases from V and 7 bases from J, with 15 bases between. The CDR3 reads CASSYSGGLIQPQHF. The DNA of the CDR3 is TGTGCCAGCAGTTACAGTGGGGGGTTGATCCAGCCCCAGCATTTT.

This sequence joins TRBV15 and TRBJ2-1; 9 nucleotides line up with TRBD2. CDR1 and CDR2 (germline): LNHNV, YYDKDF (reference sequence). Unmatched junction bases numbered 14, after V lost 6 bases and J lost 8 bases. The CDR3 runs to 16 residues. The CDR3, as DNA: TGTGCCACCAGTGAACAGGGAATGCGGGAGGGCTATGAGCAGTTCTTC. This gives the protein CATSEQGMREGYEQFF. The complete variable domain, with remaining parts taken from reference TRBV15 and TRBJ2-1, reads DAMVIQNPRYQVTQFGKPVTLSCSQTLNHNVMYWYQQKSSQAPKLLFHYYDKDFNNEADTPDNFQSRRPNTSFCFLDIRSPGLGDTAMYLCATSEQGMREGYEQFFGPGTRLTVL.

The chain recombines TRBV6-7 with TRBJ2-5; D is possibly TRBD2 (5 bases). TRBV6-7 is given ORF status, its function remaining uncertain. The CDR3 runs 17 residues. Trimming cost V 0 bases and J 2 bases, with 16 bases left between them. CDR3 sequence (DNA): TGTGCCAGCAGTTACTCGATGTCTAGCCGGTCTCAAGAGACCCAGTACTTC. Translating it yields CASSYSMSSRSQETQYF.

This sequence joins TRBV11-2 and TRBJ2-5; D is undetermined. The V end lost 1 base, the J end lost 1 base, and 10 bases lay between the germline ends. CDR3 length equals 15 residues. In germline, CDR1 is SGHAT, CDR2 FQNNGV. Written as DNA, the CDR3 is TGTGCCAGCAGCTTAGGTTTGTCCCCCCAAGAGACCCAGTACTTC. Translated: CASSLGLSPQETQYF. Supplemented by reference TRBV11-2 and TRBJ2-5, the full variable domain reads EAGVAQSPRYKIIEKRQSVAFWCNPISGHATLYWYQQILGQGPKLLIQFQNNGVVDDSQLPKDRFSAERLKGVDSTLKIQPAKLEDSAVYLCASSLGLSPQETQYFGPGTRLLVL.

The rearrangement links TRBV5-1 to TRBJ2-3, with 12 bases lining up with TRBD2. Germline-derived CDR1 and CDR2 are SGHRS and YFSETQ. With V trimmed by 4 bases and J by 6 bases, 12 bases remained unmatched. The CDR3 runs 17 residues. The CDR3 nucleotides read TGCGCCAGCAGCCAATTCGGACTAGCGGGGCGTGGGGATACGCAGTATTTT. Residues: CASSQFGLAGRGDTQYF. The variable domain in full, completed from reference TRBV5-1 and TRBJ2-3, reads KAGVTQTPRYLIKTRGQQVTLSCSPISGHRSVSWYQQTPGQGLQFLFEYFSETQRNKGNFPGRFSGRQFSNSRSEMNVSTLELGDSALYLCASSQFGLAGRGDTQYFGPGTRLTVL.

The CDR3 region has the DNA TGTGCCATCAGAAGGGACACGACGAACTATGGCTACACCTTC. It codes for CAIRRDTTNYGYTF. This rearrangement joins TRBV10-3 to TRBJ1-2; tentative D call: TRBD1 (6 bases). Trimming removed 6 bases from V and 2 bases from J, with 13 bases in between. CDR1 and CDR2 (germline): ENHRY, SYGVKD. This CDR3 has 14 amino acids.

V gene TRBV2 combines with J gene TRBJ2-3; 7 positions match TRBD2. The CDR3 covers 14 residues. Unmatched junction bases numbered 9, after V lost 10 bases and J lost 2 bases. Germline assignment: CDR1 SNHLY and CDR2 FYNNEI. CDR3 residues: CATQAAGNTDTQYF. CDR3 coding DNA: TGTGCCACCCAGGCAGCGGGGAACACAGATACGCAGTATTTT.

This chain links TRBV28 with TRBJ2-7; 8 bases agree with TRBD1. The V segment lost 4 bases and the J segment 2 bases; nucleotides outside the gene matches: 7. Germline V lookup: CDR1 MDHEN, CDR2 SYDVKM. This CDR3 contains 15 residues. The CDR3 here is CASSYPGQATYEQYF. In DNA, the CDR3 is TGTGCCAGCAGTTATCCGGGACAGGCGACCTACGAGCAGTACTTC. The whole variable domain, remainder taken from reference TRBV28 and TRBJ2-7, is DVKVTQSSRYLVKRTGEKVFLECVQDMDHENMFWYRQDPGLGLRLIYFSYDVKMKEKGDIPEGYSVSREKKERFSLILESASTNQTSMYLCASSYPGQATYEQYFGPGTRLTVT.